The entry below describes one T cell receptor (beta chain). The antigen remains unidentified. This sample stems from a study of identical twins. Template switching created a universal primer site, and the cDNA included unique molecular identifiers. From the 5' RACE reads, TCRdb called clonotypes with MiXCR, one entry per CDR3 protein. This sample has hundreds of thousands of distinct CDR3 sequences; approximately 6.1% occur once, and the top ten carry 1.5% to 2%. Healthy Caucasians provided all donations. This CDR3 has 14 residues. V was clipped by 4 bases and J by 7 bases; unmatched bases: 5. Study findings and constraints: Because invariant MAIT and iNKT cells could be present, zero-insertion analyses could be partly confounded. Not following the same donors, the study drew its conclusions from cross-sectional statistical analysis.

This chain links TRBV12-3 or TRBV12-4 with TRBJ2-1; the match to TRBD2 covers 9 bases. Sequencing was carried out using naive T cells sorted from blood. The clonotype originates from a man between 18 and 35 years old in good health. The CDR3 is CASSSSGIHNEQFF. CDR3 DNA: TGTGCCAGCAGTTCTAGCGGGATTCATAATGAGCAGTTCTTC.